One sample yielded the 9 T cell receptor beta chains listed below, sequenced in a study of CD8 T cells in ankylosing spondylitis (TCRdb year 2017). Library creation used 5' RACE. The listed sequencing device is Illumina HiSeq 2500. TCRdb reworked the public reads: Q25 trimming with fastp, MiXCR clone assembly, productive beta chains retained. All rows with the same CDR3 protein become a single entry with the most common DNA and genes. Counted in this sample were 290,000 or so distinct CDR3 sequences; less than 25% of them appeared once. 3.5% of the sample is in the top ten clones. Specimen: blood, either unsorted or a sorted T cell fraction (not recorded which). The receptors derive from a female donor with ankylosing spondylitis or in good health (not recorded which).

This clonotype appeared a few times. The CDR3 DNA follows: TGTGCCATCAGTGACAGGGGTACAGATACGCAGTATTTT. Protein sequence: CAISDRGTDTQYF. The V and J genes are TRBV10-3 and TRBJ2-3, with a tentative D call TRBD1 (6 bases). Trimming removed 3 bases at V and 3 bases at J, with 7 bases between. The CDR3 runs to 13 residues. Germline V gene data show CDR1 as ENHRY and CDR2 as SYGVKD.

A few counts support this clonotype. V and J are TRBV5-1 and TRBJ2-1; no clear D gene. The CDR3 totals 11 residues. Germline CDR1 and CDR2: SGHRS and YFSETQ. Trimming took 3 bases from V and 15 from J, leaving 13 bases between them. CDR3: CASSSARTSFF. CDR3 sequence (DNA): TGCGCCAGCAGCTCCGCACGGACCTCGTTCTTC.

The J gene is TRBJ2-5, the V gene TRBV7-8; D remains unclear. CDR1 is SGHVS and CDR2 is FQNEAQ in the germline V gene. V lost 1 base and J lost 0, with 6 bases in between. This CDR3 is built from 14 residues. For the CDR3, the DNA is TGTGCCAGCAGCTTAGGACTTCACCAAGAGACCCAGTACTTC. Translation gives CASSLGLHQETQYF.

This clonotype has just a few counts. This rearrangement joins TRBV3-1 to TRBJ2-1, with 13 bases identical to TRBD2. V shed 5 bases and J 12 bases; nucleotides not matched to a gene: 16. The CDR3 loop spans 17 amino acids. The germline CDR1 and CDR2 sequences are LGHDT and YNNKEL (reference sequence). The CDR3, as DNA: TGTGCCAGCAGCTTACGCCCCGGGACTAGCGGGATACGAGGGCAGTTCTTC. Translation gives CASSLRPGTSGIRGQFF.

This rearrangement joins TRBV18 to TRBJ1-1; 7 nucleotides align to TRBD1. Germline V gene data show CDR1 as KGHSH and CDR2 as LQKENI. J was trimmed by 2 bases and V by 6 bases; bases with no gene match: 6. This CDR3 spans 14 amino acids. The CDR3 sequence is CASSKDRSNTEAFF. For the CDR3, the DNA is TGTGCCAGCTCGAAGGACAGGTCAAACACTGAAGCTTTCTTT.

The chain links TRBV12-5 to TRBJ2-5; 7 nucleotides align to TRBD2. The CDR3 covers 16 residues. In germline, CDR1 is LGHNT, CDR2 FRNRAP. V shed 2 bases, J shed 6 bases, and the junction held 12 bases outside the gene matches. The CDR3 coding sequence is TGTGCTAGTGGTTTGCTCCTACCGGGACTAACAAAGACCCAGTACTTC. This gives the protein CASGLLLPGLTKTQYF.

In this sample, this clonotype turned up a few times. This chain links TRBV7-2 with TRBJ1-5; D is perhaps TRBD1 (5 bases). Between the trimmed V and J ends, which lost 0 bases and 7 bases, there was a span of 13 bases. The CDR3 runs 15 residues. Germline V lookup: CDR1 SGHTA, CDR2 FQGNSA. CDR3 sequence: CASSLALFGGQPQHF. The CDR3 DNA is TGTGCCAGCAGCTTAGCGCTCTTTGGGGGGCAGCCCCAGCATTTT. The full variable domain, rest sourced from reference TRBV7-2 and TRBJ1-5, is GAGVSQSPSNKVTEKGKDVELRCDPISGHTALYWYRQSLGQGLEFLIYFQGNSAPDKSGLPSDRFSAERTGGSVSTLTIQRTQQEDSAVYLCASSLALFGGQPQHFGDGTRLSIL.

This clonotype was counted only a few times. The CDR3 DNA reads as TGTGCCAGCATCCAGGAACCGAATCAGCCCCAGCATTTT. Translating gives CASIQEPNQPQHF. The V call is TRBV6-2 or TRBV6-3, the J call TRBJ1-5; no clear D gene. V was trimmed by 7 bases and J by 4 bases, leaving 11 bases between them. This CDR3 comprises 13 residues. Germline values: CDR1 MNHEY, CDR2 SVGEGT.

This clonotype was detected ten times or more. V usage is TRBV4-3 and J usage is TRBJ2-3; a weak D match, TRBD2 (6 bases). CDR1 is LGHNA and CDR2 is YSLEER in the germline V gene. V shed 3 bases and J shed 5 bases, with 12 bases lying between them. CDR3 length: 14 amino acids. The CDR3 region is CASSQAGRVDTQYF. The DNA of the CDR3 is TGCGCCAGCAGCCAGGCGGGGCGGGTAGATACGCAGTATTTT.